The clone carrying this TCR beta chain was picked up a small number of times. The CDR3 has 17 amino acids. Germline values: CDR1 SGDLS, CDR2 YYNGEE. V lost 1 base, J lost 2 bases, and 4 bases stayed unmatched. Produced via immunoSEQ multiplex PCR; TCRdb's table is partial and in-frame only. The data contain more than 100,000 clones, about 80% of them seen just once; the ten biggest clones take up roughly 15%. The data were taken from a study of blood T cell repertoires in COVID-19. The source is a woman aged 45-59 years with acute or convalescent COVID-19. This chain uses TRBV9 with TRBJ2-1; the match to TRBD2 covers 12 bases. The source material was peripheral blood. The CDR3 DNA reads TGTGCCAGCAGCGTAACGGCTAGCGGGGGGGCCTACAATGAGCAGTTCTTC. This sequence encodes CASSVTASGGAYNEQFF.